Listed below are T cell receptor beta chains from one sample, sequenced in a study of cytomegalovirus exposure and HLA in healthy donors. Method: immunoSEQ multiplex PCR; TCRdb's copy keeps in-frame clones and lacks some. The repertoire holds 100,000 to 150,000 clones, with 65% to 80% as singletons. The specimen sequenced was PBMCs. These receptor sequences come from a man in his fifties or sixties in good health and CMV-seropositive. Each CDR3 is given with its conserved first and last residue. The order of the fields is J gene, V gene, clone size, D gene, CDR3 protein, CDR3 DNA. D genes are given only for firm matches. The size field is filled for only some rows; it gives once, few, many or a size class.

>TRBJ1-4|TRBV7-3|NA|NA
CASSSQGWEEKLFF
TGTGCCAGCAGCTCACAGGGTTGGGAAGAAAAACTGTTTTTT
>TRBJ2-7|TRBV30|NA|TRBD2
CAWSLAGGSYEQYF
TGTGCCTGGAGTCTAGCGGGGGGATCCTACGAGCAGTACTTC
>TRBJ1-1|TRBV7-8|NA|TRBD1
CASSLRDRRNTEAFF
TGTGCCAGCAGCTTACGGGACAGAAGGAACACTGAAGCTTTCTTT
>TRBJ2-1|TRBV20-1|NA|NA
CSASLYNEQFF
TGCAGTGCTAGCCTTTACAATGAGCAGTTCTTC
>TRBJ1-1|TRBV30|NA|NA
CAWSGFQMVNTEAFF
TGTGCCTGGAGTGGCTTCCAGATGGTGAACACTGAAGCTTTCTTT
>TRBJ2-5|TRBV5-1|once|NA
CASSLEGVIETQYF
TGCGCCAGCAGCTTGGAGGGGGTAATCGAGACCCAGTACTTC
>TRBJ1-2|TRBV2|NA|TRBD1
CASSEAQGAGGYTF
TGTGCCAGCAGTGAAGCACAGGGGGCGGGTGGCTACACCTTC
>TRBJ2-7|TRBV13|NA|TRBD1
CASSPRQGEQYF
TGTGCCAGCAGCCCACGACAGGGCGAGCAGTACTTC
>TRBJ2-1|TRBV18|NA|TRBD1
CASSSAGTGGPNEQFF
TGTGCCAGCTCTTCAGCCGGGACAGGGGGCCCCAATGAGCAGTTCTTC
>TRBJ2-3|TRBV7-9|NA|TRBD2
CASSSRRVGGGTDTQYF
TGTGCCAGCAGCTCCCGAAGGGTCGGGGGGGGCACAGATACGCAGTATTTT
>TRBJ1-1|TRBV6-1|NA|TRBD1
CASRLQGADTEAFF
TGTGCCAGCAGGTTACAGGGGGCGGACACTGAAGCTTTCTTT
>TRBJ1-1|TRBV5-6|NA|NA
CASSGPGENTEAFF
TGTGCCAGCAGCGGGCCGGGGGAGAACACTGAAGCTTTCTTT
>TRBJ1-1|TRBV18|NA|NA
CASSPGAASTEAFF
TGTGCCAGCTCACCAGGGGCAGCAAGCACTGAAGCTTTCTTT
>TRBJ1-3|TRBV30|NA|NA
CAWSVGGSGNTIYF
TGTGCCTGGAGTGTGGGGGGGTCTGGAAACACCATATATTTT
>TRBJ1-1|TRBV5-1|few|TRBD1
CASSYPPGQGTEAFF
TGCGCCAGCAGCTACCCTCCGGGACAGGGGACTGAAGCTTTCTTT
>TRBJ2-3|TRBV7-8|NA|NA
CASSPQGGNTDTQYF
TGTGCCAGCAGCCCCCAGGGGGGAAACACAGATACGCAGTATTTT
>TRBJ2-7|TRBV11-2|NA|TRBD2
CASSLGEGREQYF
TGTGCCAGCAGCTTAGGGGAGGGGCGAGAGCAGTACTTC
>TRBJ1-4|TRBV5-1|NA|TRBD1
CASRSTGTGLKLLF
TGCGCCAGCAGGTCGACAGGGACGGGGCTAAAACTGCTTTTT
>TRBJ2-7|TRBV30|NA|NA
CAWKDGPAYEQYF
TGTGCCTGGAAGGATGGGCCGGCCTACGAGCAGTACTTC
>TRBJ2-1|TRBV25-1|NA|TRBD2
CASSESSGHHRSYNEQFF
TGTGCCAGCAGTGAATCTAGCGGGCATCACCGCTCCTACAATGAGCAGTTCTTC
>TRBJ1-2|TRBV10-2|NA|TRBD1
CASKALQGALSGYTF
TGCGCCAGCAAAGCCTTACAGGGGGCTTTGAGTGGCTACACCTTC
>TRBJ2-3|TRBV5-4|NA|TRBD2
CASSRGREGTDTQYF
TGTGCCAGCAGCCGGGGGCGGGAGGGGACAGATACGCAGTATTTT
>TRBJ1-1|TRBV5-8|NA|NA
CASSLWGRLGPEAFF
TGTGCCAGCAGCTTGTGGGGCAGGTTGGGGCCTGAAGCTTTCTTT
>TRBJ2-1|TRBV9|NA|NA
CASSESNLNGYNEQFF
TGTGCCAGCAGCGAGTCCAACTTAAACGGGTACAATGAGCAGTTCTTC
>TRBJ2-3|TRBV15|NA|TRBD1
CATSGQGTDTQYF
TGTGCCACCAGCGGACAGGGAACAGATACGCAGTATTTT
>TRBJ1-3|TRBV5-1|few|NA
CASSPEPYPSSGNTIYF
TGCGCCAGCAGCCCGGAGCCTTACCCGAGCTCTGGAAACACCATATATTTT
>TRBJ2-7|TRBV4-3|once|TRBD2
CASSQDRGGRRYEQYF
TGCGCCAGCAGCCAAGATCGGGGCGGGAGACGATACGAGCAGTACTTC
>TRBJ1-3|TRBV28|NA|TRBD1
CASSSDPGQGENTIYF
TGTGCCAGCAGCTCTGACCCGGGACAGGGTGAAAACACCATATATTTT
>TRBJ1-2|TRBV7-2|NA|NA
CASSRDSYGYTF
TGTGCCAGCAGCCGTGACTCATATGGCTACACCTTC
>TRBJ2-1|TRBV27|NA|TRBD1
CASSSDRGSYNEQFF
TGTGCCAGCAGTTCGGACAGGGGTTCCTACAATGAGCAGTTCTTC
>TRBJ2-1|TRBV10-3|NA|TRBD2
CAISVTSGRARNNEQFF
TGTGCCATCAGTGTAACTAGCGGGAGGGCCAGGAACAATGAGCAGTTCTTC
>TRBJ1-5|TRBV11-2|NA|TRBD1
CASSPGTGLVLQPQHF
TGTGCCAGCAGCCCAGGGACAGGGCTTGTGCTTCAGCCCCAGCATTTT
>TRBJ2-7|TRBV6-5|NA|NA
CASRPTGTSHYEQYF
TGTGCCAGCAGACCCACCGGGACTTCCCACTACGAGCAGTACTTC
>TRBJ1-5|TRBV6-1|NA|NA
CASSENQGPLGPQHF
TGTGCCAGCAGTGAAAATCAGGGGCCCCTGGGGCCCCAGCATTTT
>TRBJ2-1|TRBV5-1|NA|NA
CASREGYNEQFF
TGCGCCAGCAGAGAGGGTTACAATGAGCAGTTCTTC
>TRBJ2-7|TRBV2|few|TRBD1
CASSYSRDSPYEQYF
TGTGCCAGCAGCTATTCCCGGGACAGCCCTTACGAGCAGTACTTC
>TRBJ2-1|TRBV7-9|once|TRBD1
CASSLAQGANNEQFF
TGTGCCAGCAGCTTAGCACAGGGGGCAAACAATGAGCAGTTCTTC
>TRBJ1-3|TRBV9|NA|NA
CASSVQGTSSGNTIYF
TGTGCCAGCAGCGTTCAGGGGACCAGCTCTGGAAACACCATATATTTT
>TRBJ1-5|TRBV5-8|NA|TRBD1
CASSLAATGNQPQHF
TGTGCCAGCAGCTTGGCCGCGACAGGGAATCAGCCCCAGCATTTT
>TRBJ2-3|TRBV28|NA|NA
CASSLLGGTGGTDTQYF
TGTGCCAGCAGTTTATTAGGTGGAACAGGAGGCACAGATACGCAGTATTTT
>TRBJ2-4|TRBV28|NA|NA
CASSLAGENIQYF
TGTGCCAGCAGTTTAGCCGGGGAGAACATTCAGTACTTC
>TRBJ1-1|TRBV5-1|NA|NA
CASSLFGDNTEAFF
TGCGCCAGCAGCTTGTTCGGAGATAACACTGAAGCTTTCTTT
>TRBJ2-5|TRBV7-9|NA|TRBD2
CASSFGTSGIRGRAETQYF
TGTGCCAGCAGCTTCGGGACTAGCGGGATAAGGGGTCGTGCGGAGACCCAGTACTTC
>TRBJ1-4|TRBV2|NA|NA
CASSAVGADNEKLFF
TGTGCCAGCAGTGCGGTAGGGGCCGATAATGAAAAACTGTTTTTT
>TRBJ2-2|TRBV27|NA|NA
CASSPNTGELFF
TGTGCCAGCAGTCCAAACACCGGGGAGCTGTTTTTT
>TRBJ1-5|TRBV30|NA|NA
CAWTDGGGQPQHF
TGTGCCTGGACCGACGGGGGGGGGCAGCCCCAGCATTTT
>TRBJ1-2|TRBV6-5|few|NA
CASSYSGEGYGYTF
TGTGCCAGCAGTTACTCGGGGGAGGGCTATGGCTACACCTTC
>TRBJ2-2|TRBV27|once|TRBD1
CASRKTGTGGNTGELFF
TGTGCCAGCAGAAAAACCGGGACAGGGGGCAACACCGGGGAGCTGTTTTTT
>TRBJ1-2|TRBV18|few|NA
CASSALASYGYTF
TGTGCCAGCTCGGCCCTCGCCTCCTATGGCTACACCTTC
>TRBJ2-7|TRBV4-1|NA|NA
CASSQDQGVVYEQYF
TGCGCCAGCAGCCAAGATCAAGGGGTGGTTTACGAGCAGTACTTC
>TRBJ2-1|TRBV6-1|NA|NA
CASSFDSYNEQFF
TGTGCCAGCAGTTTCGACAGCTACAATGAGCAGTTCTTC
>TRBJ1-2|TRBV5-1|NA|NA
CASSLTGTEGKVYTF
TGCGCCAGCAGCTTAACCGGGACGGAGGGCAAGGTCTACACCTTC
>TRBJ2-3|TRBV27|NA|NA
CASSLTGWTDTQYF
TGTGCCAGCAGTTTGACGGGATGGACAGATACGCAGTATTTT
>TRBJ2-2|TRBV10-3|NA|TRBD2
CAISESSGRAGTGELFF
TGTGCCATCAGTGAGAGTAGCGGGAGGGCCGGCACCGGGGAGCTGTTTTTT
>TRBJ1-1|TRBV11-2|NA|NA
CASSNARGGNTEAFF
TGTGCCAGCAGCAACGCCCGGGGGGGGAACACTGAAGCTTTCTTT
>TRBJ2-7|TRBV19|NA|NA
CASSRVGAPYEQYF
TGTGCCAGTAGTAGGGTAGGGGCCCCCTACGAGCAGTACTTC
>TRBJ2-1|TRBV5-1|NA|NA
CASSLLAGLSSYNEQFF
TGCGCCAGCAGCTTGCTGGCAGGACTGAGCTCCTACAATGAGCAGTTCTTC
>TRBJ1-1|TRBV6-5|NA|NA
CASSRQELNTEAFF
TGTGCCAGCAGCCGACAGGAATTGAACACTGAAGCTTTCTTT
>TRBJ1-3|TRBV5-1|NA|TRBD1
CASSLAGQTSSGNTIYF
TGCGCCAGCAGCTTGGCGGGACAGACCTCATCTGGAAACACCATATATTTT